Following are 32 T cell receptor beta chains from one sample sequenced in a study of CD8 T cells in ankylosing spondylitis. TCRdb re-called the 5' RACE reads through MiXCR, storing one row per CDR3 protein. The sample shows hundreds of thousands of distinct CDR3 sequences, around 21% of them seen only once. The sample consisted of blood, either unsorted or a sorted T cell fraction (not recorded which). The receptors were sampled from a female donor with ankylosing spondylitis or in good health (not recorded which).

This clonotype was observed a handful of times. This CDR3 reads CASSPDTDYGYTF. As DNA, the CDR3 is TGTGCCAGCAGCCCCGACACGGACTATGGCTACACCTTC. V and J are TRBV6-2 or TRBV6-3 and TRBJ1-2; D not certain. Deletions cut 6 bases from V and 3 bases from J, with 11 bases between. The CDR3 is 13 amino acids. In germline, CDR1 is MNHEY, CDR2 SVGEGT.

This clonotype was found many times. The chain uses TRBV5-1 and TRBJ2-7; D is possibly TRBD2 (6 bases). In germline, CDR1 is SGHRS, CDR2 YFSETQ. Trimming stripped 0 bases from V and 0 bases from J, with 10 bases between. CDR3 length: 15 amino acids. CDR3 residues: CASSLDGGSSYEQYF. The CDR3, as DNA: TGCGCCAGCAGCTTGGATGGGGGGAGCTCCTACGAGCAGTACTTC.

The rearrangement uses TRBV18 and TRBJ2-7; D is undetermined. CDR1 is KGHSH, CDR2 LQKENI, per germline. The V and J ends lost 2 bases and 2 bases respectively, with 7 bases between them. The CDR3 consists of 13 residues. The CDR3 DNA reads TGTGCCAGCTCACCAGCAGTCCCCTACGAGCAGTACTTC. Translated: CASSPAVPYEQYF.

This rearrangement joins TRBV2 to TRBJ1-4, with D possibly matching TRBD1 (5 bases). CDR1 and CDR2 from the germline V gene are SNHLY and FYNNEI. Trimming left V 6 bases short and J 8 bases short, with 13 bases between. This CDR3 has 13 amino acids. The CDR3 bases are TGTGCCAGCAGAAGAGGGACTTACGAAAAACTGTTTTTT. As protein: CASRRGTYEKLFF.

Regarding this clonotype: A read error may explain this, as a much larger clone is one base away. CDR3 nucleotides: TGCAGCGTTGGATTCCCAGGGTCTGAAGCTTTCTTT. Translating gives CSVGFPGSEAFF. The chain combines TRBV29-1 with TRBJ1-1, with a tentative D call TRBD1 (5 bases). Germline V gene data show CDR1 as SQVTM and CDR2 as ANQGSEA. The CDR3 spans 12 residues. With 4 bases removed from V and 6 bases from J, the gap between germline ends came to 12 bases.

The chain links TRBV20-1 to TRBJ2-4; possibly TRBD2 for D (5 bases). Germline V gives CDR1 DFQATT, CDR2 SNEGSKA (reference sequence). The CDR3 is made up of 14 amino acids. The V and J ends lost 5 bases and 3 bases respectively, with 14 bases between them. The CDR3 sequence is CSAPSGRYKNIQYF. The CDR3 DNA reads TGCAGTGCTCCCTCGGGAAGGTACAAAAACATTCAGTACTTC.

This clonotype was counted a few times. The gene calls are TRBV12-3 or TRBV12-4 and TRBJ1-3; perhaps TRBD1 as D (5 bases). The CDR3 runs to 17 residues. V was shortened by 1 base and J by 0 bases, with 13 bases between the two germline ends. For the CDR3, the DNA is TGTGCCAGCAGTTTAGATGCAGGGACGGGCTCTGGAAACACCATATATTTT. This codes for CASSLDAGTGSGNTIYF.

This clonotype was seen many times. The chain is built from TRBV29-1 and TRBJ2-7; D might be TRBD1 (5 bases). The CDR3 is made up of 12 amino acids. Deletions cut 4 bases from V and 5 bases from J, with 12 bases between. Germline V gives CDR1 SQVTM, CDR2 ANQGSEA. The CDR3 DNA follows: TGCAGCGTTGGACGCCAGGGCGACGAGCAGTACTTC. This sequence encodes CSVGRQGDEQYF.

V usage is TRBV6-1 and J usage is TRBJ1-6, with D hard to call. The germline CDR1 and CDR2 sequences are MNHNS and SASEGT. V dropped 5 bases and J dropped 12 bases, with 14 bases sitting between them. The CDR3 extends over 13 amino acids. The CDR3 region is CASSKETGRPLHF. In DNA form, the CDR3 reads TGTGCCAGCAGTAAAGAGACGGGTAGACCCCTCCACTTT.

This clonotype has only a few counts. The V gene is TRBV12-3 or TRBV12-4, the J gene TRBJ2-5; 8 nucleotides agree with TRBD2. J lost 2 bases, V lost 9 bases, and 11 bases had no gene match. The CDR3 extends over 15 amino acids. CDR3 protein: CARRGAAGIQETQYF. The CDR3 DNA sequence: TGTGCCAGGCGGGGGGCGGCGGGAATACAAGAGACCCAGTACTTC.

Concerning this clonotype itself: This may come from a read error, since a much larger clone is one base off. The gene calls are TRBV20-1 and TRBJ2-3; TRBD2 agrees at 11 bases. Germline loops: CDR1 DFQATT, CDR2 SNEGSKA (reference sequence). This CDR3 is 14 amino acids long. V lost 2 bases and J lost 3; bases outside the gene matches: 1. The CDR3 DNA sequence: TGCAGTGCTAGACCTAGCGGGAGGACAGATACGCAGTATTTT. This sequence encodes CSARPSGRTDTQYF.

This clonotype appeared a few times. The CDR3 DNA sequence: TGCAGCGTTGGCAGGGATTCCCACGAGCAGTACTTC. This translates into CSVGRDSHEQYF. The chain has TRBV29-1 and TRBJ2-7; possibly TRBD1 for D (5 bases). The germline V gene has CDR1 SQVTM and CDR2 ANQGSEA. V lost 4 bases and J lost 5, with 12 bases in between. The CDR3 totals 12 residues.

In this sample, this clonotype turned up many times. This rearrangement joins TRBV2 to TRBJ1-2; possibly TRBD1 for D (6 bases). Per germline, CDR1 SNHLY and CDR2 FYNNEI. The CDR3 is 14 residues long. V was shortened by 1 base and J by 4 bases, with 10 bases between the two germline ends. CDR3 sequence: CASSEGGQVYGYTF. DNA for the CDR3: TGTGCCAGCAGTGAAGGGGGGCAGGTCTATGGCTACACCTTC.

This clonotype was counted between two and nine times. The chain joins TRBV7-2 to TRBJ2-2; D not resolved. Per the germline V gene, CDR1 is SGHTA and CDR2 is FQGNSA. The V end was cut by 5 bases, the J end by 6 bases, with 13 bases between. The CDR3 contains 14 residues. The CDR3 loop reads CASSPDPPPGELFF. CDR3 bases: TGTGCCAGCAGCCCCGATCCTCCACCCGGGGAGCTGTTTTTT.

The sample holds a few counts of this clonotype. The chain couples TRBV12-3 or TRBV12-4 to TRBJ1-4; the D is unclear. The CDR3 covers 13 residues. V shed 3 bases and J shed 8 bases, with 10 bases lying between them. This CDR3 reads CASSFLLGEKLFF. For the CDR3, the DNA is TGTGCCAGCAGTTTTCTGTTGGGGGAAAAACTGTTTTTT.

This clonotype occurred many times. The gene calls are TRBV6-1 and TRBJ2-1; TRBD2 matches 7 bases. V lost 9 bases, J lost 0 bases, and 5 bases stayed unmatched. Per the germline V gene, CDR1 is MNHNS and CDR2 is SASEGT. The CDR3 sequence is 14 residues long. The CDR3, as DNA: TGTGCCAGTGGGGGGGGAAGCTCCTACAATGAGCAGTTCTTC. It codes for CASGGGSSYNEQFF.

CDR3 in DNA: TGCGCCAGCAGTGAGAGAGCGGTACGCTCTGGGGCCAACGTCCTGACTTTC. It specifies CASSERAVRSGANVLTF. The rearrangement links TRBV10-2 to TRBJ2-6; TRBD2 might be the D (5 bases). V gave up 2 bases and J gave up 0 bases, with 11 bases separating them. CDR3 length: 17 amino acids. Germline V CDR1 and CDR2: WSHSY, SAAADI.

V usage is TRBV20-1 and J usage is TRBJ2-2, with a tentative D call TRBD1 (5 bases). CDR1 DFQATT and CDR2 SNEGSKA come from the germline V gene (reference sequence). The CDR3 sequence is 14 residues long. V gave up 3 bases and J gave up 5 bases, with 13 bases separating them. CDR3 DNA: TGCAGTGCTAGGCTCCCAGGGCGGACCGGGGAGCTGTTTTTT. It translates to CSARLPGRTGELFF.

The chain combines TRBV12-3 or TRBV12-4 with TRBJ2-4; D unresolved. The CDR3 is 15 amino acids. V was pared by 2 bases and J by 0 bases, with 8 bases between. The CDR3 here is CASSLRARAKNIQYF. The CDR3 nucleotides read TGTGCCAGCAGTTTAAGGGCCAGAGCCAAAAACATTCAGTACTTC.

This clonotype was detected only a few times. The chain combines TRBV20-1 with TRBJ2-1; 11 positions agree with TRBD2. The trim removed 2 bases at V and 9 bases at J, leaving 9 bases unmatched. Germline assignment: CDR1 DFQATT and CDR2 SNEGSKA (reference sequence). The CDR3 is made up of 15 amino acids. DNA of the CDR3: TGCAGTGCTAGACTAGCGGGAGGAGGGTTTAGTGAGCAGTTCTTC. Its translation is CSARLAGGGFSEQFF.

The chain carries TRBV11-2 and TRBJ1-1; the D gene is possibly TRBD1 (5 bases). Between the trimmed V and J ends, which lost 1 base and 0 bases, there was a span of 6 bases. Per germline, CDR1 SGHAT and CDR2 FQNNGV. The CDR3 has 14 amino acids. For the CDR3, the DNA is TGTGCCAGCAGCTTAGTGGACATGAACACTGAAGCTTTCTTT. Translation gives CASSLVDMNTEAFF.

The chain employs TRBV29-1 and TRBJ1-2, with 9 bases aligning to TRBD1. In germline, CDR1 is SQVTM, CDR2 ANQGSEA. J was trimmed by 9 bases and V by 3 bases; bases with no gene match: 5. The CDR3 extends over 12 amino acids. This chain's CDR3 is CSVDWTGASYTF. DNA for the CDR3: TGCAGCGTTGATTGGACAGGGGCTAGCTACACCTTC.

The sample holds many counts of this clonotype. The chain has TRBV5-1 and TRBJ1-1; D gene unclear. CDR1 and CDR2 (germline): SGHRS, YFSETQ. The CDR3 loop spans 14 amino acids. Trimming cost V 0 bases and J 6 bases, with 12 bases left between them. CDR3 DNA sequence: TGCGCCAGCAGCTTGGGGGGTGGGTTCCCTGAAGCTTTCTTT. This codes for CASSLGGGFPEAFF.

The table lists this clonotype with many counts. CDR3 loop: CASSLEEFNYGYTF. The DNA of the CDR3 is TGTGCCAGCAGTTTAGAGGAGTTTAACTATGGCTACACCTTC. The chain recombines TRBV12-3 or TRBV12-4 with TRBJ1-2; D ambiguous. V was cut by 1 base and J by 1 base, with 7 bases left in between. This CDR3 has 14 residues.

This clonotype was seen only a few times. The CDR3 nucleotides are TGTGCCAGCAGCCCAACTAGCGACCACTCCTACAATGAGCAGTTCTTC. It encodes CASSPTSDHSYNEQFF. The J gene is TRBJ2-1, the V gene TRBV12-3 or TRBV12-4, with 7 positions matching TRBD2. J lost 0 bases, V lost 6 bases, and 8 bases had no gene match. There are 16 residues in the CDR3.

V and J are TRBV4-3 and TRBJ2-7; D tentatively fits TRBD1 or TRBD2 (5 bases each). Trimming removed 0 bases at V and 0 bases at J, with 9 bases between. CDR1 and CDR2 from the germline V gene are LGHNA and YSLEER. The CDR3 runs to 15 residues. CDR3 loop: CASSQDGTNSYEQYF. The DNA for the CDR3 is TGCGCCAGCAGCCAAGATGGGACCAACTCCTACGAGCAGTACTTC.

This clonotype was found a few times. This chain links TRBV12-3 or TRBV12-4 with TRBJ1-1, with no clear D. The CDR3 length is 13 residues. Trimming pared 6 bases from V and 4 bases from J, leaving 12 bases between. The CDR3 nucleotides are TGTGCCAGCAGACGTTCAGTGGGCACTGAAGCTTTCTTT. Protein product: CASRRSVGTEAFF.

Concerning this clonotype: Mismatch with germline at one junction end may stem from a read error. The genes are TRBV29-1 and TRBJ2-1, with a tentative D call TRBD2 (6 bases). Per the germline V gene, CDR1 is SQVTM and CDR2 is ANQGSEA. CDR3 size: 14 residues. CDR3 DNA: TGCAGCGTCGAAGAAGTGCGACTAGTAGGTGAGCAGTTCTTC. Its protein product is CSVEEVRLVGEQFF.

There are a few counts of this clonotype. V gene TRBV5-1 combines with J gene TRBJ2-1; 9 positions match TRBD1. The ends lost 3 bases at V and 5 bases at J; junction bases unmatched: 6. CDR1 and CDR2 from the germline V gene are SGHRS and YFSETQ. This CDR3 has 15 residues. CDR3 bases: TGCGCCAGCAGCTGGGGGGACAGGGCTAACAATGAGCAGTTCTTC. It encodes CASSWGDRANNEQFF.

This chain uses TRBV6-1 with TRBJ2-7, with 12 bases fitting TRBD2. Germline-derived CDR1 and CDR2 are MNHNS and SASEGT. The trim removed 6 bases at V and 7 bases at J, leaving 13 bases unmatched. The CDR3 loop spans 16 amino acids. Here the CDR3 reads CASSSRTSGRLREQYF. The CDR3 DNA is TGTGCCAGCAGCTCCCGTACTAGCGGGAGGCTTAGAGAGCAGTACTTC.

This clonotype was counted a few times. This chain links TRBV7-2 with TRBJ1-1; 9 nucleotides line up with TRBD1. After removal of 0 bases from V and 10 bases from J, the junction contained 9 bases not matched to a gene. CDR1 and CDR2 (germline): SGHTA, FQGNSA. This CDR3 region has 15 residues. The CDR3 sequence: CASSLAPDRGSRAFF. CDR3 DNA sequence: TGTGCCAGCAGCTTAGCGCCGGACAGGGGATCACGAGCTTTCTTT.

CDR3 sequence: CASSEGGGQYYEQYF. The CDR3 nucleotides read TGTGCCAGCAGCGAGGGGGGGGGGCAGTACTACGAGCAGTACTTC. This rearrangement joins TRBV27 to TRBJ2-7, with a possible D match to TRBD2 (7 bases). Trimming shortened V by 6 bases and J by 3 bases, and 18 bases separated the two germline ends. The CDR3 covers 15 residues. Germline loops: CDR1 MNHEY, CDR2 SMNVEV (reference sequence).